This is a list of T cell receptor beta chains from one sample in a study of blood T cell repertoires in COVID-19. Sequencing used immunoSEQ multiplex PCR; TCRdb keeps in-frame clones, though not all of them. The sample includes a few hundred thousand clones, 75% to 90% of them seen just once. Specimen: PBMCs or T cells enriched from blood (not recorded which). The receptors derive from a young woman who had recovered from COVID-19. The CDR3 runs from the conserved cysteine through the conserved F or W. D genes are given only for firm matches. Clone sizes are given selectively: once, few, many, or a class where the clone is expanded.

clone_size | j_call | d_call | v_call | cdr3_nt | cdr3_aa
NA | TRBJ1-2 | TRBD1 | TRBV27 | TGTGCCAGCAGTTTAACGGACAGGAACTATGGCTACACCTTC | CASSLTDRNYGYTF
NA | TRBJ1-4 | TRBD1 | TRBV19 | TGTGCCAGTAGTATAAAAGAGGCGTGGACAGGGGCAACTAATGAAAAACTGTTTTTT | CASSIKEAWTGATNEKLFF
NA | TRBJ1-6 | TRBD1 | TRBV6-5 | TGTGCCAGCCAAGACAGGGGTAATTCACCCCTCCACTTT | CASQDRGNSPLHF
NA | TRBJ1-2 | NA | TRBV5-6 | TGTGCCAGCAGCTTGACCGGGTTTGACTATGGCTACACCTTC | CASSLTGFDYGYTF
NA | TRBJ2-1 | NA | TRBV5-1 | TGCGCCAGCAGCTTGGTATCAGGCAATGAGCAGTTCTTC | CASSLVSGNEQFF
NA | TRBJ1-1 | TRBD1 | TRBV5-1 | TGCGCCAGCAGCCCAATGGACAGGGCACCAACCAACACTGAAGCTTTCTTT | CASSPMDRAPTNTEAFF
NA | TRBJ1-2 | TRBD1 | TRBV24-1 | TGTGCCACCAGTGATTCCGGAGGGACAGGGGCTAACTATGGCTACACCTTC | CATSDSGGTGANYGYTF
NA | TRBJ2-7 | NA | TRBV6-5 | TGTGCCAGGACCCAGACAGGTTACTACGAGCAGTACTTC | CARTQTGYYEQYF
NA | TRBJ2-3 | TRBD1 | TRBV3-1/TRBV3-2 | TGTGCCAGCAGCCAAGATCGAGGGACAGGTACGCAGTATTTT | CASSQDRGTGTQYF
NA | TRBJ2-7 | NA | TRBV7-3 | TGTGCCAGCAGCCCCTCGGGGAGCTCCTACGAGCAGTACTTC | CASSPSGSSYEQYF
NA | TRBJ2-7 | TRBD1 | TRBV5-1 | TGCGCCAGCAGCGCCCGGGACAGTTCCTACGAGCAGTACTTC | CASSARDSSYEQYF
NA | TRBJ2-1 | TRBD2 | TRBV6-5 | TGTGCCAGCAGTTCCCATGGACTAGCCCGGGACAATGAGCAGTTCTTC | CASSSHGLARDNEQFF
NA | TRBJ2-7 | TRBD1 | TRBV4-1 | TGCGCCAGCAGCCAAGATAGAAGACAGGGGGATTACGAGCAGTACTTC | CASSQDRRQGDYEQYF
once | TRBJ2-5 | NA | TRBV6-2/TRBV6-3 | TGTGCCAGCAGTTACGGCCTCCAAGAGACCCAGTACTTC | CASSYGLQETQYF
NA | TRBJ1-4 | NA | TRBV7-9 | TGTGCCAGCAGCTTAGATCCGGGGCAGGGGAAAGAAAAACTGTTTTTT | CASSLDPGQGKEKLFF
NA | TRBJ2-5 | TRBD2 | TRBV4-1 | TGCGCCAGCAGCCAAGCGCTAGCGGGGGGGGCAGAGACCCAGTACTTC | CASSQALAGGAETQYF
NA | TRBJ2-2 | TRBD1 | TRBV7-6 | TGTGCCAGCAGCCCGCGACAGGGAGAGAGCACCGGGGAGCTGTTTTTT | CASSPRQGESTGELFF
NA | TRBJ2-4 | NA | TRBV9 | TGTGCCAGCAGCGCCAGCGAAAACATTCAGTACTTC | CASSASENIQYF
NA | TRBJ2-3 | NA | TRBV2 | TGTGCCAGCAGTCAACAGGGTGGAGATACGCAGTATTTT | CASSQQGGDTQYF
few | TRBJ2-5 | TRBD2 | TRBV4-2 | TGTGCCAGCAGCCAAGGGACTAGCGGTCAAGAGACCCAGTACTTC | CASSQGTSGQETQYF
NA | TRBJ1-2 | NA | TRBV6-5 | TGTGCCAGCAGACGCGGGACGGCGGACAACTATGGCTACACCTTC | CASRRGTADNYGYTF
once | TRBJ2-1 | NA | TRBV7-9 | TGTGCCAGCAGCTCGCCGTTAGATATACAGGGTAATGAGCAGTTCTTC | CASSSPLDIQGNEQFF
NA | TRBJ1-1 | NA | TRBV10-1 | TGCGCCAGCAGGCAGGGGTGGAACACTGAAGCTTTCTTT | CASRQGWNTEAFF
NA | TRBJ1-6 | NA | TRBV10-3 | TGTGCCATCAGCCAGAGGTATCAGAACAGGAAGTCCGGCTCCTATAATTCACCCCTCCACTTT | CAISQRYQNRKSGSYNSPLHF
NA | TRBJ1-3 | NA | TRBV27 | TGTGCCAGCAGGCCCTCAGTATTCTCTGGAAACACCATATATTTT | CASRPSVFSGNTIYF
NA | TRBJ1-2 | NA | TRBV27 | TGTGCCAGCAGTCCCAGAGGTGGGGGGAAACTTGGCTACACCTTC | CASSPRGGGKLGYTF
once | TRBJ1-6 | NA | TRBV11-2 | TGTGCCAGCAGCCAGAATCGGGGTTTTTCACCCCTCCACTTT | CASSQNRGFSPLHF
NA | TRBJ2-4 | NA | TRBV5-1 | TGCGCCAGCAGCTTGGGAGGCCAGGGATACATTCAGTACTTC | CASSLGGQGYIQYF
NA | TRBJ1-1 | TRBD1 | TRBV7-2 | TGTGCCAGCAGCCGGGACAGTGGGGGGTACACTGAAGCTTTCTTT | CASSRDSGGYTEAFF
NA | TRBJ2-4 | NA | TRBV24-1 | TGTGCCACCAGTGCCGGCCCAGGGCGCCGGGCAAACATTCAGTACTTC | CATSAGPGRRANIQYF
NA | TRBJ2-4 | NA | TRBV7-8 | TGTGCCAGCAGCTCCCTCCTGAGGAAGGGGTTCCCCAAAAACATTCAGTACTTC | CASSSLLRKGFPKNIQYF
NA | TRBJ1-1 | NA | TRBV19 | TGTGCCACCCAGACGGCGGGGGCGAGGGCTTTCTTT | CATQTAGARAFF
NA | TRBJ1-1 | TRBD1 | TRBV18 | TGTGCCAGCTCACGGGACAGTTCGAACACTGAAGCTTTCTTT | CASSRDSSNTEAFF
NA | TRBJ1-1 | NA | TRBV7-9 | TGTGCCAGCAGACCCGAGGGGAACACTGAAGCTTTCTTT | CASRPEGNTEAFF
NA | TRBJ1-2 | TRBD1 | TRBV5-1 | TGCGCCAGCAGCTTGGAACAGGGGGCTCGAGGCTACACCTTC | CASSLEQGARGYTF
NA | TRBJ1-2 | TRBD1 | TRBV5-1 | TGCGCCAGCAGCTCGGCGCAGGGGGCTCACTATGGCTACACCTTC | CASSSAQGAHYGYTF
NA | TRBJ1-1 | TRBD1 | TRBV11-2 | TGTGCCAGCAGCTGGGGACAGACTGAAGCTTTCTTT | CASSWGQTEAFF
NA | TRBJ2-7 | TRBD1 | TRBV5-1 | TGCGCCAGCAGCTTGACAGGGGGTCCCTACGAGCAGTACTTC | CASSLTGGPYEQYF
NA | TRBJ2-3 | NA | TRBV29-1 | TGCAGCGCAACAACAAACACAGGGGATACGCAGTATTTT | CSATTNTGDTQYF
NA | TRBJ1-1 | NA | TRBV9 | TGTGCCAGCAGCGTAGCTCCGAACACTGAAGCTTTCTTT | CASSVAPNTEAFF